These 5 T cell receptor beta chains originate from one sample sequenced in a study of cytomegalovirus exposure and HLA in healthy donors. The study ran its PCR with 60 Vbeta and 13 Jbeta primers. The table came from immunoSEQ multiplex PCR; TCRdb's copy has only in-frame clones and leaves some out. Of some 180,000 clones in the sample, 65% to 80% were seen once. The sample consisted of PBMCs. These receptors were obtained from a young woman in good health and CMV-seropositive.

Concerning this clone itself: Sequence at one end of the junction differs from germline and may be a read error. The sample carries other DNA sequences with the same CDR3. V is TRBV11-2 and J is TRBJ2-1, with D possibly TRBD2 on 6 matching bases. This CDR3 is built from 12 residues. CDR1 is SGHAT, CDR2 FQNNGV, per germline. DNA of the CDR3: TGCGCCAGCAGCGAGCAGACCGGGGGGCAGTTCTTC. It is translated as CASSEQTGGQFF.

The chain combines TRBV11-3 with TRBJ2-3, with D possibly matching TRBD1 (5 bases). This CDR3 is 15 amino acids long. Germline values: CDR1 SGHNT, CDR2 YENEEA. The V and J ends lost 3 bases and 2 bases respectively, with 12 bases between them. The CDR3 region is CASSFKGLLTDTQYF. The CDR3 bases are TGTGCCAGCAGCTTTAAGGGGCTCCTCACAGATACGCAGTATTTT.

The V and J genes are TRBV4-3 and TRBJ2-7, with 10 bases lining up with TRBD1. The CDR3 covers 19 residues. Germline-derived CDR1 and CDR2 are LGHNA and YSLEER. V was clipped by 2 bases and J by 4 bases; unmatched bases: 17. This CDR3 is CASSQKGQGGDGHPYEQYF. In DNA form, the CDR3 reads TGCGCCAGCAGCCAAAAAGGACAGGGGGGGGACGGGCATCCATACGAGCAGTACTTC.

The chain couples TRBV19 to TRBJ1-4, with TRBD1 matching 9 bases. Per the germline V gene, CDR1 is LNHDA and CDR2 is SQIVND (reference sequence). V was clipped by 8 bases and J by 8 bases; unmatched bases: 12. The CDR3 totals 15 residues. The CDR3, as DNA: TGTGCCAGTCACATACGGGACAGGGAGGGGGAAAAACTGTTTTTT. This codes for CASHIRDREGEKLFF.

CDR3 protein: CAALSGGGTGELFF. The CDR3 DNA follows: TGTGCCGCCCTATCAGGGGGCGGCACCGGGGAGCTGTTTTTT. The chain couples TRBV15 to TRBJ2-2, with 8 bases lining up with TRBD1. There are 14 residues in the CDR3. Trimming removed 11 bases from V and 4 bases from J; junction bases left unmatched: 9. Germline lookup yields CDR1 LNHNV and CDR2 YYDKDF (reference sequence).